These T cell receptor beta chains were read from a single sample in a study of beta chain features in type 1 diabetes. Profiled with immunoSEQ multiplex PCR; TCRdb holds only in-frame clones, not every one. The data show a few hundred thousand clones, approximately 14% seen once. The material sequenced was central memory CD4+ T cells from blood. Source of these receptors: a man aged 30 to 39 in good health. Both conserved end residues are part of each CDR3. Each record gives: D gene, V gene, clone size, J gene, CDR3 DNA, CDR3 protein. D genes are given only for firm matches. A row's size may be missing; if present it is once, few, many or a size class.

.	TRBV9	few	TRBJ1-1	TGTGCCAGCAGCCAAGGACTTGAGAACACTGAAGCTTTCTTT	CASSQGLENTEAFF
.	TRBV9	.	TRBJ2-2	TGTGCCAGCAGCACCCAACCCCCCGGGGAGCTGTTTTTT	CASSTQPPGELFF
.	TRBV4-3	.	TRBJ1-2	TGCGCCAGCAGCCAAGATTCCGGGTTGGGCGGCTACACCTTC	CASSQDSGLGGYTF
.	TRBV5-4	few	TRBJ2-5	TGTGCCAGCAGCTTTTCTCCTACGTCGGAGACCCAGTACTTC	CASSFSPTSETQYF
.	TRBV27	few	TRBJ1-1	TGTGCCAGCAGTCTCGTTCCCGGGACTACTGGTGAAGCTTTCTTT	CASSLVPGTTGEAFF
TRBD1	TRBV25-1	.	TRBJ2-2	TGTGCCAGCGTGTCAAGGGGGCACGGGAACACCGGGGAGCTGTTTTTT	CASVSRGHGNTGELFF
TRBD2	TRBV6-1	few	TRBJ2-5	TGTGCCAGCAGTGCTAGGAGCGGGAGCCGGGAGACCCAGTACTTC	CASSARSGSRETQYF
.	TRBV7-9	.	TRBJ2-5	TGTGCCAGCAGCCCCCTCGGAAGCGCCCAAGAGACCCAGTACTTC	CASSPLGSAQETQYF
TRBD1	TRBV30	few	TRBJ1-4	TGTGCCTGGAGTGTCGCGACAGGGGGTAATGAAAAACTGTTTTTT	CAWSVATGGNEKLFF
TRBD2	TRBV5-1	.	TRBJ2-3	TGCGCCAGCAGGCAACTAGCGGGGTCAGATACGCAGTATTTT	CASRQLAGSDTQYF
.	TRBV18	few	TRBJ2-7	TGTGCCAGCTCACTACAGGGTGACGAGCAGTACTTC	CASSLQGDEQYF
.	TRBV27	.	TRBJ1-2	TGTGCCAGCAGGCAGGGCGCTGAGGGCTACACCTTC	CASRQGAEGYTF
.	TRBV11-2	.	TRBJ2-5	TGTGCCAGCAGCTTGGCGGGACTGCAAGAGACCCAGTACTTC	CASSLAGLQETQYF
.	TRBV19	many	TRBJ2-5	TGTGCCAGTAGTCGAGGACTGAGCCAAGAGACCCAGTACTTC	CASSRGLSQETQYF
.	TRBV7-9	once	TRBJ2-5	TGTGCCAGCAGCCCAGTAGGGAGCCAAGAGACCCAGTACTTC	CASSPVGSQETQYF
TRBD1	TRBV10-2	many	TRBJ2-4	TGCGCCAGCAGTAGGACAGGGGCGGCCAAAAACATTCAGTACTTC	CASSRTGAAKNIQYF
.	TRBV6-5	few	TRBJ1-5	TGTGCCAGCAGTCCGGAGGGTGGTCAGCCCCAGCATTTT	CASSPEGGQPQHF
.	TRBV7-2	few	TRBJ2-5	TGTGCCAGCAGCTTAGGGTCGGCGACCCAGTACTTC	CASSLGSATQYF
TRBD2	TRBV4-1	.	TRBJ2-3	TGCGCCAGCAGCCAAGATCATAGGCCTTTGAGCGGGAGATCGACAGATACGCAGTATTTT	CASSQDHRPLSGRSTDTQYF
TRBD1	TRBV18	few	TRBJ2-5	TGTGCCAGCTCACCCCAGACAGGGGGGGCACAAGAGACCCAGTACTTC	CASSPQTGGAQETQYF